This record covers a single T cell receptor beta chain. Its cognate antigen is unknown. This specimen comes from a study of circulating and synovial CD4+ cells in juvenile arthritis. General observations from the study: Bulk blood CD4 samples held at least an order of magnitude more or fewer genomes than CPL.

There are 14 residues in the CDR3. The germline gives CDR1 MDHEN, CDR2 SYDVKM. V was pared by 2 bases and J by 2 bases, with 3 bases of the junction left unmatched. Sequencing was performed with immunoSEQ multiplex PCR; in TCRdb, only in-frame clones are kept and a portion is missing. The data hold 25,000 to 35,000 clones, with over 85% observed a single time. This clonotype was obtained from a human donor with juvenile idiopathic arthritis. The V and J genes are TRBV28 and TRBJ2-7, with TRBD2 matching 7 bases. The sequenced material came from CD4+ T cells from blood. In DNA form, the CDR3 reads TGTGCCAGCAGTTTAACGGGGGGAGCCTACGAGCAGTACTTC. Its protein is CASSLTGGAYEQYF.